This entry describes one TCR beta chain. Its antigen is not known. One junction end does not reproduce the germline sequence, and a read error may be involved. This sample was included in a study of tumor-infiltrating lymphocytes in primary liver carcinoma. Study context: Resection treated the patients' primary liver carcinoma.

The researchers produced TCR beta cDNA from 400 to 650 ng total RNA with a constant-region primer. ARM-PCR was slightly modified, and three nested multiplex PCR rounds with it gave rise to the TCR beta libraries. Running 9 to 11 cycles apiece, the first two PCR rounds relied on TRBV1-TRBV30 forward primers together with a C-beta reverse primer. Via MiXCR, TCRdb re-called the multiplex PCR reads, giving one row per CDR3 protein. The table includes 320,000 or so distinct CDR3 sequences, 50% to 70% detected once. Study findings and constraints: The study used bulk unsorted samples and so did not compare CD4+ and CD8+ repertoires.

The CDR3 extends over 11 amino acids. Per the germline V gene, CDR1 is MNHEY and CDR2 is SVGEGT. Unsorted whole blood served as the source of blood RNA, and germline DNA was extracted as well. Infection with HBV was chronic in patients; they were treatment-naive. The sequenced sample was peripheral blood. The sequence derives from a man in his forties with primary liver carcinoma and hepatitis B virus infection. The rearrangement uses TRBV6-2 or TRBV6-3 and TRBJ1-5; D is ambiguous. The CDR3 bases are TGTGTCAGCAGTTACTTGGGGCCCCAGCATTTT. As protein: CVSSYLGPQHF.